This TCR beta chain derives from a study of T cell changes during pregnancy in multiple sclerosis. CDR1 is SGHTA, CDR2 FQGNSA, per germline. The CDR3 loop spans 15 amino acids. The J segment lost 7 bases and the V segment lost 5 bases, leaving 8 bases of the junction unmatched. Assay used: immunoSEQ multiplex PCR; TCRdb lists only in-frame clones, some missing. Altogether tens of thousands of clones are present, approximately 94% being singletons, with the ten largest covering 0.4% to 0.5%. The clonotype comes from a female donor with multiple sclerosis, enrolled in a pregnancy study. The V call is TRBV7-2, the J call TRBJ1-5; TRBD1 aligns across 10 bases. The specimen was CD4+ T cells from peripheral blood mononuclear cells, collected in the second trimester of pregnancy. The CDR3 protein is CASSRDRGWGQPQHF. CDR3 coding DNA: TGTGCCAGCAGCCGGGACAGGGGATGGGGCCAGCCCCAGCATTTT.